Listed here are 4 T cell receptor beta chains from one sample, sequenced in a study of blood T cell repertoires in COVID-19. Using immunoSEQ multiplex PCR, the repertoire was profiled, and TCRdb retains in-frame clones only, with some absent. Of 200,000 to 300,000 clones listed, around 90% are singletons. Sequencing input: peripheral blood. Receptors originate from a woman between 40 and 50 years old with acute or convalescent COVID-19.

This clone was found once. The chain joins TRBV28 to TRBJ1-1, with 7 nucleotides matching TRBD1. Germline lookup yields CDR1 MDHEN and CDR2 SYDVKM. The CDR3 consists of 15 residues. The V and J ends lost 1 base and 1 base, in that order; junction bases with no gene match: 3. CDR3 coding DNA: TGTGCCAGCAGTTTATTCAGGACAGGGAACACTGAAGCTTTCTTT. It yields the protein CASSLFRTGNTEAFF.

The rearrangement links TRBV7-6 to TRBJ1-5; possible D gene TRBD1, 5 bases. The CDR3 totals 15 residues. Per germline, CDR1 SGHVS and CDR2 FNYEAQ. V shed 5 bases and J shed 0 bases, with 11 bases lying between them. This CDR3 reads CASSPQGYSNQPQHF. The CDR3 nucleotides read TGTGCCAGCAGCCCCCAGGGATATAGCAATCAGCCCCAGCATTTT.

The chain combines TRBV12-5 with TRBJ1-1; D is unclear. V was cut by 7 bases and J by 6 bases, with 18 bases left in between. The CDR3 has 14 amino acids. Germline V gene lookup returns CDR1 LGHNT and CDR2 FRNRAP. CDR3 DNA: TGTGCTAGTGCCTGGACGGACGGGGTCCCTGAAGCTTTCTTT. Its protein product is CASAWTDGVPEAFF.

This rearrangement joins TRBV5-6 to TRBJ1-6; tentative D call: TRBD1 (6 bases). V lost 4 bases and J 9 bases, leaving 14 bases between the germline ends. Germline lookup yields CDR1 SGHDT and CDR2 YYEEEE. The CDR3 has 14 residues. In DNA, the CDR3 is TGTGCCAGCAGCGGGGGCTTAGATGGTTCACCCCTCCACTTT. It encodes CASSGGLDGSPLHF.